Below are 30 T cell receptor beta chains sequenced from a single sample in a study of cytomegalovirus exposure and HLA in healthy donors. It was with 60 Vbeta and 13 Jbeta primers that the PCR ran. Produced via immunoSEQ multiplex PCR; TCRdb's table is partial and in-frame only. There are approximately 190,000 clones in the sample; 70% to 85% occur only once, and roughly 3.1% lies in the top ten. Sequencing was performed on PBMCs. Receptors were obtained from a middle-aged man in good health and CMV-seropositive.

This clone was seen only once. The rearrangement links TRBV4-1 to TRBJ1-6; D is possibly TRBD1 (6 bases). The length of the CDR3 is 16 residues. Trimming removed 4 bases from V and 5 bases from J, with 15 bases in between. CDR1 is MGHRA and CDR2 is YSYEKL in the germline V gene. This CDR3 reads CASSPVGGPDNSPLHF. Here the CDR3 DNA reads TGCGCCAGCAGCCCAGTAGGGGGTCCCGATAATTCACCCCTCCACTTT.

The rearrangement uses TRBV5-1 and TRBJ2-3; the match to TRBD1 covers 8 bases. CDR3 length: 15 residues. Germline V gives CDR1 SGHRS, CDR2 YFSETQ. V was clipped by 4 bases and J by 2 bases; unmatched bases: 6. The CDR3 is CASSQGQAITDTQYF. The CDR3 region has the DNA TGCGCCAGCAGCCAGGGACAGGCGATCACAGATACGCAGTATTTT.

CDR3 sequence: CASSIGSGSLYEQFF. Written as DNA, the CDR3 is TGTGCCAGTAGTATAGGTAGCGGGAGTCTCTATGAGCAGTTCTTC. The chain has TRBV19 and TRBJ2-1, with 9 positions matching TRBD2. Germline-derived CDR1 and CDR2 are LNHDA and SQIVND (reference sequence). CDR3 length equals 15 residues. Trimming took 1 base from V and 8 from J; bases not matched to a gene: 6. The complete variable domain, with remaining parts taken from reference TRBV19 and TRBJ2-1, reads DGGITQSPKYLFRKEGQNVTLSCEQNLNHDAMYWYRQDPGQGLRLIYYSQIVNDFQKGDIAEGYSVSREKKESFPLTVTSAQKNPTAFYLCASSIGSGSLYEQFFGPGTRLTVL.

The chain has TRBV6-6 and TRBJ2-5, with 12 positions matching TRBD2. The V gene's germline CDR1 is MNHNY and CDR2 SVGAGI (reference sequence). The CDR3 spans 15 residues. V trimming: 6 bases; J trimming: 2 bases; junction bases outside the gene matches: 4. The CDR3 is CASSQTSGGQETQYF. In DNA, the CDR3 is TGTGCCAGCAGCCAAACTAGCGGGGGGCAAGAGACCCAGTACTTC.

The chain has TRBV4-1 and TRBJ1-5, with D unresolved. Germline lookup yields CDR1 MGHRA and CDR2 YSYEKL. The ends were cut back, 3 bases at V and 3 bases at J, with 12 bases in the middle. This CDR3 contains 15 residues. CDR3 in amino acids: CASSQGRATNQPQHF. The CDR3 DNA is TGCGCCAGCAGCCAGGGCCGAGCCACCAATCAGCCCCAGCATTTT.

The chain combines TRBV7-2 with TRBJ2-1; 12 nucleotides agree with TRBD2. The CDR3 is 15 amino acids. Germline values: CDR1 SGHTA, CDR2 FQGNSA. V lost 3 bases and J lost 8; bases outside the gene matches: 5. The CDR3 region is CASSFASGGAYEQFF. In nucleotides, the CDR3 is TGTGCCAGCAGCTTCGCTAGCGGGGGGGCCTATGAGCAGTTCTTC.

This clone has only a few counts. The CDR3 spells CATSRVAEETQYF. The CDR3 bases are TGTGCCACCAGCAGAGTCGCGGAAGAGACCCAGTACTTC. The V call is TRBV15, the J call TRBJ2-5; the D is unclear. Germline V gene data show CDR1 as LNHNV and CDR2 as YYDKDF (reference sequence). The length of the CDR3 is 13 residues. V was pared by 1 base and J by 3 bases, with 6 bases between.

The chain recombines TRBV9 with TRBJ1-2; no definite D call. Germline CDR1 and CDR2: SGDLS and YYNGEE. V lost 1 base to trimming and J lost 6 bases, with 7 bases between them. This CDR3 is built from 12 residues. The CDR3 sequence: CASSVRGHGYTF. Here the CDR3 DNA reads TGTGCCAGCAGCGTACGGGGTCATGGCTACACCTTC.

The V call is TRBV5-1, the J call TRBJ1-1; D is undetermined. The CDR3 totals 12 residues. Germline V gene sequence: CDR1 SGHRS, CDR2 YFSETQ. Trimming pared 7 bases from V and 1 base from J, leaving 8 bases between. This chain's CDR3 is CASGEGNTEAFF. The CDR3 DNA follows: TGCGCCAGCGGGGAGGGGAACACTGAAGCTTTCTTT.

The chain combines TRBV30 with TRBJ2-1; 8 bases map to TRBD2. Per the germline V gene, CDR1 is GTSNPN and CDR2 is SVGIG (reference sequence). Trimming cost V 2 bases and J 16 bases; bases outside gene matches: 7. The CDR3 runs to 11 residues. Written as DNA, the CDR3 is TGTGCCTGGAGTCGAGGCGGACTAGCCTTCTTC. The encoded protein is CAWSRGGLAFF.

The rearrangement joins TRBV5-6 to TRBJ2-3; the D gene is possibly TRBD2 (6 bases). Trimming left V 4 bases short and J 0 bases short, with 9 bases between. Per the germline V gene, CDR1 is SGHDT and CDR2 is YYEEEE. This CDR3 has 14 amino acids. The CDR3 region has the DNA TGTGCCAGCAGCCGGAGGGTTAGCACAGATACGCAGTATTTT. As protein: CASSRRVSTDTQYF.

This rearrangement joins TRBV5-6 to TRBJ2-7; D gene unclear. V was cut by 4 bases and J by 2 bases, with 10 bases left in between. Germline V gene lookup returns CDR1 SGHDT and CDR2 YYEEEE. The CDR3 extends over 13 amino acids. The DNA for the CDR3 is TGTGCCAGCAGCATTGACACGACCTACGAGCAGTACTTC. The encoded protein is CASSIDTTYEQYF.

This sequence joins TRBV28 and TRBJ2-7, with a tentative D call TRBD2 (5 bases). The CDR3 is made up of 12 amino acids. The V gene lost 6 bases and the J gene lost 7 bases, with 13 bases spanning the gap. Germline CDR1 and CDR2: MDHEN and SYDVKM. CDR3 DNA: TGTGCCAGCAGAGCGGCTCTTGGGGAGCAGTACTTC. This sequence encodes CASRAALGEQYF.

This chain joins TRBV7-9 and TRBJ2-2; 8 nucleotides agree with TRBD2. The germline gives CDR1 SEHNR, CDR2 FQNEAQ (reference sequence). The CDR3 extends over 13 amino acids. J gave up 8 bases and V 5 bases, and 4 bases lay outside the gene matches. CDR3 sequence (DNA): TGTGCCAGCAGCGCGGGGGGTACAGGGGAGCTGTTTTTT. Translating it yields CASSAGGTGELFF.

This chain connects TRBV6-6 to TRBJ2-2, with a weak D call TRBD1 (5 bases). The V end lost 5 bases, the J end lost 6 bases, and 10 bases lay between the germline ends. The CDR3 consists of 13 residues. Germline V lookup: CDR1 MNHNY, CDR2 SVGAGI (reference sequence). The CDR3 loop is CASSPSGPGELFF. The CDR3 region has the DNA TGTGCCAGCAGTCCATCAGGGCCCGGGGAGCTGTTTTTT.

The V call is TRBV19, the J call TRBJ1-1; D ambiguous. Germline assignment: CDR1 LNHDA and CDR2 SQIVND (reference sequence). This CDR3 spans 14 amino acids. The germline V and J ends were trimmed by 3 bases and 1 base, with 9 bases remaining between them. This CDR3 is CASSMQQRNTEAFF. The CDR3 DNA is TGTGCCAGTAGTATGCAACAGAGGAACACTGAAGCTTTCTTT.

The chain is built from TRBV4-1 and TRBJ1-5; D is unclear. Trimming removed 1 base at V and 5 bases at J, with 12 bases between. The germline V gene has CDR1 MGHRA and CDR2 YSYEKL. This CDR3 has 15 amino acids. CDR3 DNA sequence: TGCGCCAGCAGCCAAGCCGGCGGCCCCCATCAGCCCCAGCATTTT. Its translation: CASSQAGGPHQPQHF.

This chain uses TRBV2 with TRBJ1-5; D call uncertain. The CDR3 loop spans 14 amino acids. Trimming removed 2 bases from V and 0 bases from J, with 5 bases in between. The V gene's germline CDR1 is SNHLY and CDR2 FYNNEI. CDR3 nucleotide sequence: TGTGCCAGCAGTGAATCTAGTAGCAATCAGCCCCAGCATTTT. It encodes CASSESSSNQPQHF.

The J gene is TRBJ2-5, the V gene TRBV6-5; 8 positions match TRBD1. The end of the DNA fits TRBJ2-7 better, so the J call may be wrong. The germline V gene encodes CDR1 MNHEY and CDR2 SVGAGI. There are 15 residues in the CDR3. The CDR3 DNA reads as TGTGCCAGCAGTTCCGGGACAGGAAGCTCCTACGAGCAGTACTTC. As protein: CASSSGTGSSYEQYF.

The chain combines TRBV10-3 with TRBJ1-5, with D possibly matching TRBD1 (5 bases). Germline V gene data show CDR1 as ENHRY and CDR2 as SYGVKD. V was trimmed by 5 bases and J by 0 bases, leaving 8 bases between them. The CDR3 has 14 amino acids. DNA of the CDR3: TGTGCCATCAGTAAGGACACTAGCAATCAGCCCCAGCATTTT. Translating gives CAISKDTSNQPQHF.

The chain uses TRBV6-5 and TRBJ2-7, with no clear D. The CDR3 has 14 residues. Per germline, CDR1 MNHEY and CDR2 SVGAGI. The V and J ends lost 5 bases and 2 bases respectively, with 13 bases between them. CDR3 bases: TGTGCCAGCAGTGAATGGGCAGAGACCTACGAGCAGTACTTC. Protein product: CASSEWAETYEQYF.

The rearrangement uses TRBV7-2 and TRBJ1-2; D not resolved. Germline V gene sequence: CDR1 SGHTA, CDR2 FQGNSA. V was pared by 1 base and J by 7 bases, with 13 bases between. This CDR3 comprises 14 residues. The chain's CDR3 is CASSLVSGSGGYTF. The CDR3 region has the DNA TGTGCCAGCAGCTTAGTGTCGGGAAGTGGTGGCTACACCTTC.

The chain employs TRBV9 and TRBJ2-7; 7 positions match TRBD1. Germline CDR1 and CDR2: SGDLS and YYNGEE. V was clipped by 4 bases and J by 0 bases; unmatched bases: 7. The CDR3 covers 15 residues. In nucleotides, the CDR3 is TGTGCCAGCAGCATACGGGACAGCAGCTCCTACGAGCAGTACTTC. Amino acid sequence: CASSIRDSSSYEQYF. Combining the CDR3 with reference TRBV9 and TRBJ2-7 gives the whole variable domain DSGVTQTPKHLITATGQRVTLRCSPRSGDLSVYWYQQSLDQGLQFLIQYYNGEERAKGNILERFSAQQFPDLHSELNLSSLELGDSALYFCASSIRDSSSYEQYFGPGTRLTVT.

The V and J genes are TRBV19 and TRBJ1-5, with a weak D call TRBD1 (6 bases). V lost 5 bases and J 2 bases, leaving 13 bases between the germline ends. CDR1 is LNHDA and CDR2 is SQIVND in the germline V gene (reference sequence). The CDR3 has 15 amino acids. CDR3 sequence reads: CASSARDIGNQPQHF. CDR3 nucleotide sequence: TGTGCCAGTAGTGCCCGGGACATAGGCAATCAGCCCCAGCATTTT.

V usage is TRBV5-4 and J usage is TRBJ2-3; D is perhaps TRBD1 (7 bases). Germline V gene data show CDR1 as SGHNT and CDR2 as YYREEE (reference sequence). The CDR3 sequence is 16 residues long. V was trimmed by 0 bases and J by 0 bases, leaving 11 bases between them. CDR3 DNA: TGTGCCAGCAGCTTGGTTCAGGGGGGTAGCACAGATACGCAGTATTTT. As protein: CASSLVQGGSTDTQYF.

This chain joins TRBV6-6 and TRBJ2-5; D is undetermined. The V end lost 7 bases, the J end lost 5 bases, and 11 bases lay between the germline ends. This CDR3 contains 12 residues. The V gene's germline CDR1 is MNHNY and CDR2 SVGAGI (reference sequence). The CDR3 nucleotides read TGTGCCAGCACCAACTCTATCGAGACCCAGTACTTC. Protein sequence: CASTNSIETQYF.

This rearrangement joins TRBV19 to TRBJ1-2; 11 bases agree with TRBD1. This CDR3 has 14 residues. CDR1 is LNHDA, CDR2 SQIVND, per germline (reference sequence). The trim removed 6 bases at V and 6 bases at J, leaving 6 bases unmatched. The CDR3 spells CASSTGTGGHGYTF. The CDR3 DNA is TGTGCCAGTAGCACCGGGACAGGGGGACATGGCTACACCTTC. Variable domain in full (rest from reference TRBV19 and TRBJ1-2): DGGITQSPKYLFRKEGQNVTLSCEQNLNHDAMYWYRQDPGQGLRLIYYSQIVNDFQKGDIAEGYSVSREKKESFPLTVTSAQKNPTAFYLCASSTGTGGHGYTFGSGTRLTVV.

V is TRBV7-9 and J is TRBJ1-1, with D perhaps TRBD1 (6 bases). This CDR3 is 17 amino acids long. V lost 1 base and J lost 0, with 15 bases in between. CDR1 SEHNR and CDR2 FQNEAQ come from the germline V gene (reference sequence). The CDR3 DNA reads TGTGCCAGCAGCTTAGGCTCCTTGGGGGCCATGAACACTGAAGCTTTCTTT. Protein sequence: CASSLGSLGAMNTEAFF.

This clone was recorded a few times. The chain uses TRBV29-1 and TRBJ2-7, with D unclear. V was shortened by 5 bases and J by 3 bases, with 17 bases between the two germline ends. Germline V gene data show CDR1 as SQVTM and CDR2 as ANQGSEA. This CDR3 is built from 14 residues. The CDR3 loop is CSVPSSPRGYEQYF. CDR3 bases: TGCAGCGTTCCTAGTAGCCCCCGCGGCTACGAGCAGTACTTC.

The chain combines TRBV5-6 with TRBJ2-7; 9 bases match TRBD2. This CDR3 is 13 amino acids long. The junction had 6 bases not matched to a gene; V was cut back by 4 bases and J by 7 bases. CDR1 is SGHDT and CDR2 is YYEEEE in the germline V gene. The CDR3 loop reads CASSAGLAREQYF. CDR3 DNA: TGTGCCAGCAGCGCGGGACTAGCTAGGGAGCAGTACTTC.